This T cell receptor beta chain originates from a study of cytomegalovirus exposure and HLA in healthy donors (dated by TCRdb to the late 2010s). Background for the entire study: According to an earlier analysis of a few hundred of the donors, some 180 million T cells yielded 90 million to 130 million unique TCR beta sequences and about 280 Gb of sequence data. Every discovery cohort repertoire had been produced on one sequencing platform. A separate validation cohort of roughly 130 different subjects was used in addition to the roughly 700-subject first cohort. The study combined high-throughput TCR immunosequencing, statistical association of individual TCRs with disease status, and machine learning to predict cytomegalovirus infection status. Typing coverage differed by locus: A, B, C, DRB1 and DQB1 were typed in about 620-630 donors, DQA1 in about 550, DPA1 in nearly 610, and DPB1 in 400 to 480. Because of strong linkage in the cohort, five DR-DQ haplotypes were treated as single units for association and clustering. The study was designed to test whether signatures of past pathogen exposure could be identified by cataloging public T cell receptors. An early release covering some 640 HLA-typed donors comprised about 320 gigabases of sequencing data and around 80 million unique TCR sequences. A later genetic analysis used genome-wide SNP genotypes for about 60% of the roughly 700 donors, treating that subset as a discovery cohort. The later analysis used no new phenotypic data to find candidate immune exposures, relying instead on TCR beta sequences and their occurrence across donors. Class I and class II HLA loci were covered by the typing at four-digit resolution. In a later analysis, previously published TCR beta repertoires from more than 500 donors were re-analyzed and high-resolution HLA genotyping was added so that TCR occurrence patterns could be studied. Donor age, sex, ethnicity and CMV serostatus were collected together with the repertoire data. Among the approximately 430 genotyped donors, more than 70% belonged to the genetic ancestry cluster associated with self-reported Caucasian donors. To decide whether each TCR beta V gene segment behaved as functional or pseudogenic, an earlier analysis of approximately 600 of the donors relied on high-throughput TCR beta sequencing. Among some 400 genotyped donors of the cohort, an average of 235,054 unique TCR beta nucleotide sequences were sequenced per donor, around 18% of them non-productive. The T cell repertoires of 666 subjects were profiled by immunosequencing and related to cytomegalovirus serostatus.

The library was built by means of the immunoSEQ multiplex PCR assay. For the multiplex PCR, a mixture combining 60 forward primers for TCR Vbeta segments and 13 reverse primers for TCR Jbeta segments was used. The CDR3 region of rearranged TCR beta genes was amplified from genomic DNA by a multiplex PCR assay. The Illumina HiSeq System was used to sequence the amplified TCR beta libraries as 87-base-pair reads. Under the source paper's analysis protocol: In a later analysis, roughly 80 million unique TCR beta chains were counted across the approximately 670 repertoires, and roughly 11 million of these chains were shared by at least two donors. A nearest-neighbor algorithm error-corrected the raw reads and collapsed the reads into unique sequences, merging closely related sequences to remove PCR and sequencing errors. To assign V, D and J gene segments, CDR3 sequences were aligned to IMGT reference sequences. For a sequence to be retained, a match of at least six nucleotides to both a V gene segment and a J gene segment was required. A rearrangement counted as productive if the CDR3 had no stop codons and remained in frame with V and J, and every other rearrangement counted as non-productive. CDR3 was defined by IMGT convention, running from the second conserved V-encoded cysteine to the conserved J-encoded phenylalanine. In an earlier analysis of roughly 610 of the donors, sequences lacking an unambiguous match to a single V gene segment were excluded. In an earlier analysis of several hundred of the donors, V segments were called functional above 56.7% productive rearrangements and were called segregating when the between-donor standard deviation exceeded 5%. To diagnose cytomegalovirus status from the catalog of TCR beta chain sequences, a statistical classification framework was built. V and J gene assignment, in a later analysis, came from comparing TCR nucleotide sequences with IMGT/GENE-DB human TR gene sequences. The TCRdist pipeline was used in a later analysis to assign CDR3 sequences and most-parsimonious VDJ recombination scenarios. A later analysis defined each TCR beta chain by its CDR3 amino acid sequence plus V-gene family, and excluded reads lacking a unique V-gene family. A later analysis removed 550 to 700 highly shared, low-generation-probability nucleotide sequences to deal with suspected cross-contamination and a sequencing artifact. A later analysis calculated a clonal expansion index for each public chain from normalized within-repertoire ranks of inferred template counts. A later analysis computed generation probabilities with a VDJ recombination model fitted to out-of-frame rearrangements, and checked the results against IGoR. In a later analysis, TCR-TCR, TCR-HLA and TCR-CMV co-occurrence was scored with hypergeometric tests, and a repertoire-size bias correction was applied to TCR pairs. In a later analysis, false discovery rates were estimated by permuting HLA or CMV assignments 20 times. In a later analysis, co-occurring TCRs were grouped with DBSCAN, and TCRdist sequence similarity was added when clustering was performed within HLA-allele-positive subsets. Repertoires with fewer than 30,000 or more than 120,000 public chains were left out of co-occurrence clustering, as were about 5 repertoires with anomalous nucleotide sharing. The immuneACCESS repertoire file appears here via TCRdb, limited to in-frame rearrangements. These files lack a portion of the clones; in checked studies, under half of the deficit traces to unresolved V genes, and the cause of the others is not known. That table is the source of V, J and clone size, and D and trimming were worked out from the DNA. This specimen's table enumerates about 140,000 clones. 0.8% to 1% of the sample belongs to the ten largest clones.

The paper's findings and limits, for the study overall: In an earlier analysis of approximately 590 of the donors, most TCR beta V segments were observed in productive rearrangements about 87% or about 30% of the time, broadly matching IMGT annotations. Because counts were too low, roughly 18 rarely observed V segments, including chromosome 9 orphons, were left out of the earlier analysis of 587 of the donors. In a later analysis, TCR association rates were found to vary across HLA loci, with the most associated TCRs seen for DRB1 alleles and the fewest for HLA-C alleles. In vitro tests confirmed that a few of the cytomegalovirus-associated TCR beta chains recognize cytomegalovirus antigens. A group of highly shared sequence variants was considered likely to be a technical artifact of the sequencing pipeline. At a false discovery rate of 0.05, a later analysis linked some 17,000 TCR beta sequences to specific HLA alleles. Cytomegalovirus status was reported to be diagnosed by the classifier with high specificity and sensitivity in both the original and validation cohorts. A further reported finding was that TCR beta sequences accurately predicted the HLA-A and HLA-B alleles for most subjects in the first cohort. Roughly uniform sequencing depth across donors was assumed in presence/absence analyses, although this assumption may not hold. Several of the top co-occurrence clusters appeared to be linked to parvovirus B19, influenza, CMV and Epstein-Barr virus, according to a later analysis. According to a later analysis, most CMV-associated TCR beta chains appeared to be HLA-restricted, and the HLA associations seemed to be driven largely by CMV exposure. The cohort was sequenced for TCR beta chains only, and without alpha or paired-chain data the features that could be detected were limited. Compared with equally common non-associated chains, HLA-associated TCR beta chains in a later analysis were more clonally expanded and had lower generation probabilities. CMV serostatus was the only immune exposure information available for the cohort. Across donors, most TCR sequences were observed very rarely, whereas some public TCRs were present in many individuals. According to a later genetic analysis, donors in an Asian-associated ancestry cluster had fewer N-insertions in productive TCRs than the approximately 630-donor mean. Strong co-occurrence of HLA alleles, especially DR and DQ, made assigning TCR associations to individual alleles difficult. Correlated functional status among segregating V segments might reflect linkage disequilibrium, but an unknown experimental factor could not be ruled out. An association between a missense DCLRE1C variant and V-gene and J-gene trimming of TCR beta chains was found in a later genetic analysis and replicated in an independent cohort. The study listed 150 to 200 TCR beta chains as associated with cytomegalovirus. The authors suggested that the approach could potentially be generalized to other disease states and immunological phenotypes. Because HLA typing was unavailable for some donors at each locus, only the typed subset was used in association tests.

In total, 500 to 700 healthy bone marrow donors made up the cohort. All cohort members were sampled while nominally healthy, although unrecorded immune exposures were likely present. The donor tested CMV seronegative and was one of the 352 seronegative cohort members. A peripheral blood sample was provided by each donor, and peripheral blood mononuclear cells were used for TCR beta sequencing. Genomic DNA extraction from the blood cell samples was performed with the Qiagen DNeasy Blood Extraction Kit. With regard to this clone: The clone's antigen remains unknown.

This receptor was identified in a male donor in good health and CMV-seronegative. Sequencing was performed on PBMCs.

The CDR3 sequence is CASSLQDRVEQFF. The nucleotides are TGTGCCAGCAGCTTGCAAGACAGGGTCGAGCAGTTCTTC. Recombination connected TRBV7-9 to TRBJ2-1, and TRBD1 matches 7 of the central bases. Clipping removes 3 bases from V and 10 bases from J, with 6 as the unmatched junction base count. The cysteine opens and the phenylalanine closes a CDR3 of 13 amino acids. Only CDR3 DNA is held: 39 bases, read in frame from base 1. The germline V gene encodes CDR1 SEHNR and CDR2 FQNEAQ (reference sequence).